This TCR beta chain was sequenced in a study of immune heterogeneity within non-small cell lung tumors. The template consisted of bulk tumor genomic DNA, with roughly 0.65 ug used per sample. Multiple biopsies spaced far apart were taken from each primary tumor during surgery. The cohort was untreated, with newly diagnosed non-small cell lung cancer undergoing curative surgery. This clonotype showed up just a few times. The TCR beta CDR3 region underwent multiplex PCR amplification with 32 V and 13 J primers. A single record per CDR3 protein comes from TCRdb applying MiXCR to the multiplex PCR reads. In the table there are around 23,000 distinct CDR3 sequences, 25% to 30% of which are singletons. This clonotype originated in a man aged 35 to 55 with non-small cell lung cancer. Sequenced sample: lung tumor tissue.

DNA of the CDR3: TGTGCCAGCAGCTTAGGGCAAGGCTACACCTTC. Residues: CASSLGQGYTF. The rearrangement links TRBV7-9 to TRBJ1-2, with D unresolved. Germline loops: CDR1 SEHNR, CDR2 FQNEAQ (reference sequence). CDR3 length equals 11 residues. V was trimmed by 1 base and J by 8 bases, leaving 5 bases between them.